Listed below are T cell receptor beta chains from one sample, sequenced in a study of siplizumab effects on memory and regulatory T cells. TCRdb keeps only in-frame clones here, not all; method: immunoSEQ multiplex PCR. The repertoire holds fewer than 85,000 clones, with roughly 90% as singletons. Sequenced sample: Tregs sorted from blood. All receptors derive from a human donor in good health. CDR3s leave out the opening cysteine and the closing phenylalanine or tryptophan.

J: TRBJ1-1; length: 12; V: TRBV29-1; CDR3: SGVVTPLNTEAF
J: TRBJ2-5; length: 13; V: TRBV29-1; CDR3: SVVIGQGGGETQY
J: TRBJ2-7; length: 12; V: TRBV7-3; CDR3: ASSPTGGPYEQY
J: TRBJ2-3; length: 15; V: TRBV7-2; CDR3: ASSLAGGLAALDTQY
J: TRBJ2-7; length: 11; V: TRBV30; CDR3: AFSGTGSYEQY
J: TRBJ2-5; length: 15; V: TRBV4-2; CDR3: ASSQDLSRGFQETQY
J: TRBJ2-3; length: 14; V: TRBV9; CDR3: ASSVAAIPGTDTQY
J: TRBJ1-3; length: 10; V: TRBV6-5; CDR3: ASGRSGNTIY
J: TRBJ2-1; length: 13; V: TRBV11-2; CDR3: ASSLYGGVGNEQF
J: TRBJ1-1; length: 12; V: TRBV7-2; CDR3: ASSLSGRPRGAF